The rows below give T cell receptor beta chains drawn from one sample of a study of blood T cell repertoires in COVID-19. Produced via immunoSEQ multiplex PCR; TCRdb's table is partial and in-frame only. Counted here are about 260,000 clones, approximately 92% occurring once; the ten biggest clones make up 2% to 3%. Sequences were obtained from peripheral blood. Every receptor here comes from a person under 35 with COVID-19, enrolled during active disease. Each CDR3 is given with its conserved first and last residue. Each record gives: J gene, D gene, V gene, CDR3 protein. A D gene is named only where the DNA matches it firmly.

TRBJ2-7,TRBD2,TRBV28,CASRKTSGSYNSYEQYF
TRBJ1-1,TRBD1,TRBV11-2,CASSPRSWAGGPEAFF
TRBJ2-5,TRBD2,TRBV19,CASSRTGTSGTETQYF
TRBJ1-2,TRBD1,TRBV5-4,CASSYRDRENYGYTF
TRBJ2-2,.,TRBV9,CASTTQAGHTGELFF
TRBJ1-2,TRBD1,TRBV7-3,CASSFGQDPSYGYTF
TRBJ2-7,.,TRBV23-1,CASSHPGTTDYSSEQYF
TRBJ2-3,.,TRBV13,CASSLGPLGTDTQYF
TRBJ2-3,.,TRBV29-1,CSVEDPGERATDDTQYF
TRBJ1-1,TRBD1,TRBV9,CASSRGQGNTEAFF
TRBJ2-5,.,TRBV9,CASSVRLDQETQYF
TRBJ2-5,.,TRBV24-1,CATSDVSNGGRETQYF
TRBJ1-1,.,TRBV7-9,CASSFRTAEAFF
TRBJ2-1,TRBD2,TRBV28,CASSSVSGSADEQFF
TRBJ2-1,.,TRBV7-9,CASSSPGHKSDEQFF
TRBJ1-6,.,TRBV5-6,CASSRRTASPLHF
TRBJ2-7,.,TRBV7-8,CASSVSGTHYEQYF
TRBJ2-5,TRBD2,TRBV4-1,CASSPAGVLETQYF
TRBJ1-4,.,TRBV9,CASSVAEQGHEFF
TRBJ2-7,TRBD2,TRBV20-1,CSATRGESQYF
TRBJ2-1,.,TRBV7-7,CASSLTEIPYNEQFF
TRBJ2-7,.,TRBV5-1,CASSLAESTALSYEQYF
TRBJ2-1,.,TRBV7-9,CASSQLPSRNEQFF
TRBJ1-5,TRBD1,TRBV6-6,CASSPDRGMSQPQHF
TRBJ2-2,TRBD1,TRBV19,CASTDRDLKAGELFF
TRBJ1-1,TRBD1,TRBV19,CASSHRGIETEAFF
TRBJ1-1,.,TRBV3-1/TRBV3-2,CASSRAGTRDAAFF
TRBJ2-7,.,TRBV11-2,CASSSLAEGYEQYF
TRBJ2-2,.,TRBV4-1,CASSQDIGTLNTGELFF
TRBJ1-2,.,TRBV19,CASSTPTLTDQRDYTF
TRBJ2-2,TRBD1,TRBV5-1,CASRPGQLNTGELFF
TRBJ1-6,TRBD1,TRBV6-5,CASSYGTAVPLHF
TRBJ2-1,TRBD2,TRBV10-2,CASKGLAEHNEQFF
TRBJ2-7,TRBD2,TRBV7-2,CASSLAGSGIYEQYF
TRBJ2-2,TRBD2,TRBV6-2/TRBV6-3,CASSYPLAGGPNTGELFF
TRBJ2-1,TRBD2,TRBV24-1,CATSEPGTSYNEQFF
TRBJ1-5,.,TRBV28,CATEPITGNQPQHF
TRBJ1-6,.,TRBV7-9,CASQGPGGFNSPLHF
TRBJ2-1,.,TRBV19,CASSIGGLYNEQFF
TRBJ2-7,.,TRBV10-1,CASSEFVQGDEQYF
TRBJ1-6,TRBD1,TRBV6-1,CASSEWTGENSPLHF
TRBJ2-1,.,TRBV27,CASSYGGGRHNEQFF
TRBJ1-5,.,TRBV19,CASLGQFSVGQPQHF
TRBJ1-6,.,TRBV4-2,CASSQPGEGDGNSPLHF
TRBJ1-6,.,TRBV5-4,CASSLVAGNSPLHF
TRBJ2-1,TRBD2,TRBV24-1,CATSDPNGLAETEQFF
TRBJ1-5,TRBD1,TRBV24-1,CATSDTGDSYNQPQHF
TRBJ2-3,.,TRBV28,CASSLAFPSTDTQYF
TRBJ1-1,.,TRBV6-1,CASSEVIRRPYTVKDTEAFF
TRBJ2-7,.,TRBV7-8,CASSLQDFYEQYF